The rows below give T cell receptor beta chains drawn from one sample of a study of control samples from healthy donors and cancer patients. Assay: immunoSEQ multiplex PCR; the TCRdb copy retains only in-frame clones and omits some. This table holds about 120,000 clones, roughly 92% found once. The sample was blood. These receptors were collected from a young man in good health. Both conserved end residues are part of each CDR3. A D gene is named only where the DNA matches it firmly. Some rows have no size entry. The others give once, few or many, or a class for an expanded clone.

.	TRBV9	TRBD2	TRBJ2-2	TGTGCCAGCAAGGGACTAGTATCCGGGGAGCTGTTTTTT	CASKGLVSGELFF
.	TRBV4-1	TRBD2	TRBJ2-5	TGCGCCAGCAGCCCAGGCCCCGGACTAGCGGGGGAACAAGAGACCCAGTACTTC	CASSPGPGLAGEQETQYF
.	TRBV7-8	.	TRBJ2-3	TGTGCCAGCAGTAAAAAGGGGACGGACCCAACCACAGATACGCAGTATTTT	CASSKKGTDPTTDTQYF
.	TRBV7-2	.	TRBJ1-3	TGTGCCAGCAGCTTAAGTAGCTCTGGAAACACCATATATTTT	CASSLSSSGNTIYF
.	TRBV7-9	.	TRBJ2-2	TGTGCCACTCCTCCTTCCCAGCGGTTCACCGGGGAGCTGTTTTTT	CATPPSQRFTGELFF
.	TRBV6-1	.	TRBJ1-1	TGTGCCAGCAGTGAACGGGGGAACACTGAAGCTTTCTTT	CASSERGNTEAFF
.	TRBV4-2	TRBD2	TRBJ2-1	TGTGCCAGCAGCCAAGTTAAGGCGGGGGGCCTTGAGCAGTTCTTC	CASSQVKAGGLEQFF
.	TRBV6-5	TRBD2	TRBJ2-5	TGTGCCAGCAGTTACTCTTCTAGCGGGGGGATAGAGACCCAGTACTTC	CASSYSSSGGIETQYF
once	TRBV24-1	.	TRBJ1-2	TGTGCCACCAGTGATCCGAGTCTCTCTGCAGCCTATGGCTACACCTTC	CATSDPSLSAAYGYTF
once	TRBV7-2	.	TRBJ1-2	TGTGCCAGCAGCTTAACTGGCCCGGGCCGGGACTTTAACTATGGCTACACCTTC	CASSLTGPGRDFNYGYTF
.	TRBV7-9	.	TRBJ2-6	TGTGCCAGCAGCCCCAGGTCTGGATCTGGGGCCAACGTCCTGACTTTC	CASSPRSGSGANVLTF
.	TRBV21-1	.	TRBJ1-5	TGTGCCAGCAGCGCCCTCCTGTCCAGGGGCAATCAGCCCCAGCATTTT	CASSALLSRGNQPQHF
.	TRBV18	.	TRBJ2-7	TGTGCCAGCTCACCAAGGAACCGGCCCTACGAGCAGTACTTC	CASSPRNRPYEQYF
.	TRBV2	TRBD2	TRBJ2-1	TGTGCCAGCGGACGAGCGGGGGGGTTAGGTAGGGAGTTCTTC	CASGRAGGLGREFF
.	TRBV7-8	TRBD1	TRBJ2-4	TGTGCCAGCAGCTCCAGGACAGGAGGCATTCAGTACTTC	CASSSRTGGIQYF
.	TRBV6-4	TRBD2	TRBJ2-3	TGTGCCAGCAGTGACTCTGGGACTAGCGGGGGCCTAAGCACAGATACGCAGTATTTT	CASSDSGTSGGLSTDTQYF
.	TRBV19	TRBD1	TRBJ1-2	TGTGCCAGTAGGGGGACAGGGTTCAACTATGGCTACACCTTC	CASRGTGFNYGYTF
.	TRBV7-9	.	TRBJ1-2	TGTGCCAGCAGCTTAGGAGGGACCCCGAACTATGGCTACACCTTC	CASSLGGTPNYGYTF
.	TRBV5-4	TRBD1	TRBJ1-2	TGTGCCAGCAGCAGAGACGGACAGGGGTTATATGGCTACACCTTC	CASSRDGQGLYGYTF
.	TRBV6-5	.	TRBJ2-7	TGTGCCAGCAGACGGACATCCTACGAGCAGTACTTC	CASRRTSYEQYF
.	TRBV5-1	.	TRBJ2-5	TGCGCCAGCAGCCCGACCGTTAGCGAGACCCAGTACTTC	CASSPTVSETQYF
.	TRBV6-5	TRBD2	TRBJ2-7	TGTGCCAGCAGTTACTCCCCCTGGACTAGCGGGGAGCAGTACTTC	CASSYSPWTSGEQYF
.	TRBV12-3/TRBV12-4	.	TRBJ1-2	TGTGCCAGCAGCCCGGGGGCGGACTATGGCTACACCTTC	CASSPGADYGYTF
.	TRBV9	.	TRBJ2-7	TGTGCCAGCAGCCCGTACGGGCAGGGAGTAGAGCAGTACTTC	CASSPYGQGVEQYF
.	TRBV7-2	.	TRBJ1-2	TGTGCCAAGCCCGAGGACAGCACCAATGGCTACACCTTC	CAKPEDSTNGYTF
.	TRBV5-1	.	TRBJ1-3	TGCGCCAGCAGCTTGTCAGACACGAGCTCTGGAAACACCATATATTTT	CASSLSDTSSGNTIYF
.	TRBV5-1	TRBD1	TRBJ1-6	TGCGCCAGCAGCTTGGCAGGGGGTGACAATTCACCCCTCCACTTT	CASSLAGGDNSPLHF
.	TRBV9	.	TRBJ1-1	TGTGCCAGCAGCGTAGTGGAGGAATTCACTGAAGCTTTCTTT	CASSVVEEFTEAFF
.	TRBV7-8	.	TRBJ2-7	TGTGCCAGCAGCTTTCTCGGGGGTAACGAGCAGTACTTC	CASSFLGGNEQYF
.	TRBV18	.	TRBJ1-1	TGTGCCAGCTCAGCCCAACCGGGACGGACCTTTATGAACACTGAAGCTTTCTTT	CASSAQPGRTFMNTEAFF
.	TRBV7-9	.	TRBJ1-5	TGTGCCAGCAGCTTAGTAGGGGGGAGCAATCAGCCCCAGCATTTT	CASSLVGGSNQPQHF
.	TRBV7-2	.	TRBJ1-5	TGTGCCAGCAGCTTAGAAGGGTATAAGCCACAGGCTGAGTTCCAGCCCCAGCATTTT	CASSLEGYKPQAEFQPQHF
.	TRBV5-4	.	TRBJ1-1	TGTGCCAGCAGCTTGGGGGGGCGGAACACTGAAGCTTTCTTT	CASSLGGRNTEAFF
.	TRBV7-8	.	TRBJ2-2	TGTGCCAGCAGCTACTCCTACACCGGGGAGCTGTTTTTT	CASSYSYTGELFF
.	TRBV2	.	TRBJ1-2	TGTGCCAGCAGTGATGGCAGCTTGGGTGGCTACACCTTC	CASSDGSLGGYTF
.	TRBV7-9	.	TRBJ2-5	TGTGCCAGCAGCTTAGCGCTGTGGGGGGAGACCCAGTACTTC	CASSLALWGETQYF
few	TRBV10-3	.	TRBJ1-1	TGTGCCATCAGTGAGTCGCCCCCCATAGCTTTCTTT	CAISESPPIAFF
.	TRBV5-6	.	TRBJ1-5	TGTGCCAGCAGCTTGGCCCAGGGAGATCAGCCCCAGCATTTT	CASSLAQGDQPQHF
.	TRBV29-1	TRBD1	TRBJ1-3	TGCAGCGCACGGACAGGGGTTGGAAACACCATATATTTT	CSARTGVGNTIYF
.	TRBV19	.	TRBJ1-6	TGTGCCAGTGGGGGGCCATATTCACCCCTCCACTTT	CASGGPYSPLHF
.	TRBV5-1	TRBD2	TRBJ2-7	TGCGCCAGCAACCTCGGACTAGCGGTTCCCTACGAGCAGTACTTC	CASNLGLAVPYEQYF
.	TRBV11-1	.	TRBJ2-3	TGTGCCAGCAGCCGTCCGGGCGCGGGCCCAGATACGCAGTATTTT	CASSRPGAGPDTQYF
.	TRBV27	.	TRBJ2-7	TGTGCCAGCAGAATCCCGGGCAAGCCCTACGAGCAGTACTTC	CASRIPGKPYEQYF
.	TRBV2	.	TRBJ1-4	TGTGCCAGCACTGAAACCGGGAATATAATGAGAAAACTGTTTTTT	CASTETGNIMRKLFF
.	TRBV6-4	.	TRBJ1-6	TGTGCCAGCAGTGACTCGACAGGCGGTAATTCACCCCTCCACTTT	CASSDSTGGNSPLHF
.	TRBV24-1	.	TRBJ1-6	TGTGCCACCAGTGATTTGCAGGGGCCGCTGAAAGGGTCCTATAATTCACCCCTCCACTTT	CATSDLQGPLKGSYNSPLHF
.	TRBV15	TRBD1	TRBJ1-1	TGTGCCACCAGCAGAGACGTGGGGACAGGGAACGAAGCTTTCTTT	CATSRDVGTGNEAFF
.	TRBV6-5	.	TRBJ1-5	TGTGCCAGCAGTCGAACAGGGTATCATCAGCCCCAGCATTTT	CASSRTGYHQPQHF
once	TRBV5-6	TRBD2	TRBJ2-7	TGTGCCAGCAGCTTAGCGGGGGGGCCCTACGAGCAGTACTTC	CASSLAGGPYEQYF
.	TRBV18	TRBD1	TRBJ2-7	TGTGCCAGCTCACCGGGACAGGGGGCCTACGAGCAGTACTTC	CASSPGQGAYEQYF
.	TRBV10-1	.	TRBJ1-2	TGCGCCAGCAGTGTCGACAGTACCTATGGCTACACCTTC	CASSVDSTYGYTF
.	TRBV27	TRBD1	TRBJ1-6	TGTGCCAGCAGCCCTACCATGACAGGGGGCTATTCACCCCTCCACTTT	CASSPTMTGGYSPLHF
.	TRBV27	TRBD1	TRBJ2-2	TGTGCCAGCAGTTTGACAGGGGTGTCGACCGGGGAGCTGTTTTTT	CASSLTGVSTGELFF
.	TRBV29-1	.	TRBJ1-4	TGCAGCGTTGAGGTTAAGGGAAAACTGTTTTTT	CSVEVKGKLFF
.	TRBV30	.	TRBJ1-3	TGTGCCTGGAGGGAGGCAGCCTACTCTGGAAACACCATATATTTT	CAWREAAYSGNTIYF